This T cell receptor (beta chain) is drawn from a study of blood T cell repertoires in COVID-19. Study in general: T cells, B-cell-depleted T cells, or PBMCs provided the cDNA or gDNA that served as material.

How the authors handled the data: Amplification with reference gene primers provided the estimates of nucleated cell counts. Assay: immunoSEQ multiplex PCR; the TCRdb copy retains only in-frame clones and omits some. V and J calls plus clone size are reproduced from that table; the DNA served to infer D and trimming. The sample lists about 210,000 clones, 75% to 85% occurring once. The CDR3 runs 13 residues. Unmatched junction bases numbered 7, after V lost 8 bases and J lost 6 bases. The germline V gene encodes CDR1 MGHDK and CDR2 SYGVNS. This chain uses TRBV25-1 with TRBJ2-1; 7 bases match TRBD1. Material: peripheral blood. The source is a man aged 45-65 years with active or convalescent COVID-19. The CDR3 loop reads CASRHTGANEQFF. CDR3 DNA: TGTGCCAGCCGACATACAGGGGCCAATGAGCAGTTCTTC.